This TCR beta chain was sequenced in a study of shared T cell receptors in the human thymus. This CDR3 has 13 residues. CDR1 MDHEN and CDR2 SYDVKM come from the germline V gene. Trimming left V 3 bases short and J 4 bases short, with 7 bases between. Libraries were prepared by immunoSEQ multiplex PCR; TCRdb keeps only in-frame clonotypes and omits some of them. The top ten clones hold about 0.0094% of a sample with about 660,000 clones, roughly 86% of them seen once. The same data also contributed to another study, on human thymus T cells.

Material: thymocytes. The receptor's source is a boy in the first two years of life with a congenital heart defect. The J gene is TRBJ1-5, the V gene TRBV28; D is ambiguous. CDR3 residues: CASSFQVNQPQHF. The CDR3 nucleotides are TGTGCCAGCAGTTTTCAGGTAAATCAGCCCCAGCATTTT.